This note documents a single T cell receptor beta chain sequence. The data were obtained in a study of T cells in Graves' hyperthyroidism and ophthalmopathy. CDR1 and CDR2 from the germline V gene are GTSNPN and SVGIG (reference sequence). CDR3 size: 14 residues. The ends lost 3 bases at V and 3 bases at J; junction bases unmatched: 6. In the ophthalmopathy cohort, Clinical Activity Score was at least 3, NOSPECS grade at least 4, and duration under 3 months. What was amplified from RNA transcripts were TCR beta CDR3 regions. The TCR CDR3 first-round RT-PCR relied on the HTBI primer set. MiXCR, applied by TCRdb to the multiplex PCR reads, yields one record per CDR3 protein. Here the sample spans hundreds of thousands of distinct CDR3 sequences, around 15% being singletons.

Sequenced input: blood. The receptor comes from a woman in her forties or fifties with Graves' ophthalmopathy. The V gene is TRBV30, the J gene TRBJ2-7; 9 nucleotides line up with TRBD2. In DNA, the CDR3 is TGTGCCTGGAGGAATATGACTAGCGGCTACGAGCAGTACTTC. Encoded protein: CAWRNMTSGYEQYF.